These T cell receptor beta chains were read from a single sample in a study of PD-1 blockade in classical Hodgkin lymphoma. Repertoires were generated with immunoSEQ multiplex PCR, while TCRdb's copy carries only in-frame clones and drops some. Altogether about 26,000 clones are present, about 67% being singletons, with the ten largest covering 12%. The sequences come from peripheral blood mononuclear cells (PBMCs), collected before the second cycle of nivolumab. These receptors all come from a human donor with classical Hodgkin lymphoma. The CDR3 runs from the conserved cysteine through the conserved F or W. The order of the fields is CDR3 DNA, CDR3 protein, J gene, D gene, clone size, V gene. A D gene is named only where the DNA matches it firmly. Rows may omit the clone size; those that give it use once, few, many or a size class.

CDR3 DNA: TGTGCCTGGAGTGAGGGAACGGGAAGGGCAGATACGCAGTATTTT
CDR3 protein: CAWSEGTGRADTQYF
J gene: TRBJ2-3
D gene: NA
clone size: NA
V gene: TRBV30

CDR3 DNA: TGCGCCAGCAGCATTAGGGGCAGCGAGCAGTACTTC
CDR3 protein: CASSIRGSEQYF
J gene: TRBJ2-7
D gene: NA
clone size: NA
V gene: TRBV5-1

CDR3 DNA: TGTGCCAGCAGCTCACGACAGGGGGCAATCCTGGCTTTCTTT
CDR3 protein: CASSSRQGAILAFF
J gene: TRBJ1-1
D gene: TRBD1
clone size: NA
V gene: TRBV11-2

CDR3 DNA: TGTGCCATCAGTGTTGGGGACAGAGCGACCTACGAGCAGTACTTC
CDR3 protein: CAISVGDRATYEQYF
J gene: TRBJ2-7
D gene: TRBD1
clone size: NA
V gene: TRBV10-3

CDR3 DNA: TGTGCCAGCAGCCTTCCGGGACAGGGAATCCCTATGCTGACCATATATTTT
CDR3 protein: CASSLPGQGIPMLTIYF
J gene: TRBJ1-3
D gene: TRBD1
clone size: medium-sized
V gene: TRBV7-9

CDR3 DNA: TGTGCCAGCAGCCTAGGACAGATTAACTATGGCTACACCTTC
CDR3 protein: CASSLGQINYGYTF
J gene: TRBJ1-2
D gene: NA
clone size: NA
V gene: TRBV5-6

CDR3 DNA: TGCGCCAGCATGTCGGAGAATCGCGCGAACACTGAAGCTTTCTTT
CDR3 protein: CASMSENRANTEAFF
J gene: TRBJ1-1
D gene: NA
clone size: NA
V gene: TRBV5-1

CDR3 DNA: TGTGCCTGGAGTTCACACAGGGGCACCAATCAGCCCCAGCATTTT
CDR3 protein: CAWSSHRGTNQPQHF
J gene: TRBJ1-5
D gene: TRBD1
clone size: NA
V gene: TRBV30

CDR3 DNA: TGTGCCTGGAGTCCAACTGAGTACAATGAGCAGTTCTTC
CDR3 protein: CAWSPTEYNEQFF
J gene: TRBJ2-1
D gene: NA
clone size: few
V gene: TRBV30

CDR3 DNA: TGTGCCAGCAGTGCCCTTGACGGGAACACCGGGGAGCTGTTTTTT
CDR3 protein: CASSALDGNTGELFF
J gene: TRBJ2-2
D gene: NA
clone size: NA
V gene: TRBV2

CDR3 DNA: TGTGCCAGCTCACCACGGGACGGATTATCCTACGAGCAGTACTTC
CDR3 protein: CASSPRDGLSYEQYF
J gene: TRBJ2-7
D gene: NA
clone size: many
V gene: TRBV18

CDR3 DNA: TGTGCCAGCAGCTTAGCGGGAGGACTAGCGAGGTACAATGAGCAGTTCTTC
CDR3 protein: CASSLAGGLARYNEQFF
J gene: TRBJ2-1
D gene: TRBD2
clone size: medium-sized
V gene: TRBV7-7

CDR3 DNA: TGTGCCAGTAACCCTTTGGACCGCTTGAACACTGAAGCTTTCTTT
CDR3 protein: CASNPLDRLNTEAFF
J gene: TRBJ1-1
D gene: NA
clone size: once
V gene: TRBV19

CDR3 DNA: TGTGCCAGCAGTAACACAGATACGCAGTATTTT
CDR3 protein: CASSNTDTQYF
J gene: TRBJ2-3
D gene: NA
clone size: NA
V gene: TRBV28

CDR3 DNA: TGTGCCAGTAGTATACGGCTAGCGGGGAACACCGGGGAGCTGTTTTTT
CDR3 protein: CASSIRLAGNTGELFF
J gene: TRBJ2-2
D gene: TRBD2
clone size: NA
V gene: TRBV19

CDR3 DNA: TGTGCCAGTTATGCCCAGGGTCTCTACGAGCAGTACTTC
CDR3 protein: CASYAQGLYEQYF
J gene: TRBJ2-7
D gene: NA
clone size: NA
V gene: TRBV28

CDR3 DNA: TGTGCCAGTAGTCCCACCCGGGACAAGGGCCCATTCGGGCAGTACTTC
CDR3 protein: CASSPTRDKGPFGQYF
J gene: TRBJ2-7
D gene: NA
clone size: NA
V gene: TRBV19

CDR3 DNA: TGTGCCAGCAGCCTGACAGGGTCAACTAATGAAAAACTGTTTTTT
CDR3 protein: CASSLTGSTNEKLFF
J gene: TRBJ1-4
D gene: TRBD1
clone size: NA
V gene: TRBV5-8

CDR3 DNA: TGTGCCAGCAGCCAGTCCTGGGACAGGGGGCGCAAAGAGACCCAGTACTTC
CDR3 protein: CASSQSWDRGRKETQYF
J gene: TRBJ2-5
D gene: TRBD1
clone size: NA
V gene: TRBV7-9

CDR3 DNA: TGTGCCAGCAGTTACTCGGGTAAATCCTACGAGCAGTACTTC
CDR3 protein: CASSYSGKSYEQYF
J gene: TRBJ2-7
D gene: NA
clone size: once
V gene: TRBV6-5

CDR3 DNA: TGTGCCAGCAGTTGGGGGGGTCAGCCCCAGCATTTT
CDR3 protein: CASSWGGQPQHF
J gene: TRBJ1-5
D gene: NA
clone size: NA
V gene: TRBV28

CDR3 DNA: TGTGCCAGCAGCGCGTATACGGGAGGTACGAACACCGGGGAGCTGTTTTTT
CDR3 protein: CASSAYTGGTNTGELFF
J gene: TRBJ2-2
D gene: TRBD2
clone size: NA
V gene: TRBV9

CDR3 DNA: TGTGCCACCAGCAGAGGTCCAGGGGGCTCAGCAGGGGCCAACGTCCTGACTTTC
CDR3 protein: CATSRGPGGSAGANVLTF
J gene: TRBJ2-6
D gene: TRBD1
clone size: few
V gene: TRBV15

CDR3 DNA: TGTGCCAGCACTGGCGCTGAATACAAAAACATTCAGTACTTC
CDR3 protein: CASTGAEYKNIQYF
J gene: TRBJ2-4
D gene: NA
clone size: NA
V gene: TRBV6-6

CDR3 DNA: TGTGCCAGCAGTGGAGGTACAGGGTCCTTCGGGCAGCCCCAGCATTTT
CDR3 protein: CASSGGTGSFGQPQHF
J gene: TRBJ1-5
D gene: NA
clone size: NA
V gene: TRBV2

CDR3 DNA: TGTGCCAGTAGTATCTGGGACAGGATAAATCAGCCCCAGCATTTT
CDR3 protein: CASSIWDRINQPQHF
J gene: TRBJ1-5
D gene: TRBD1
clone size: NA
V gene: TRBV19

CDR3 DNA: TGCGCCAGCAGTCGTATGGGACGATACGAGATCGAGCAGTACTTC
CDR3 protein: CASSRMGRYEIEQYF
J gene: TRBJ2-7
D gene: NA
clone size: NA
V gene: TRBV23-1

CDR3 DNA: TGTGCCAGCAGACCCACCGCAGGGTATCCGATTACGCAGTATTTT
CDR3 protein: CASRPTAGYPITQYF
J gene: TRBJ2-3
D gene: NA
clone size: NA
V gene: TRBV6-6

CDR3 DNA: TGCAGCGTTGGAGGGCGGACCGGGCAGTTCTTC
CDR3 protein: CSVGGRTGQFF
J gene: TRBJ2-1
D gene: NA
clone size: few
V gene: TRBV29-1

CDR3 DNA: TGTGCCTGGAGTGTTAGGACAGAGCTTGGGCAGTACTTC
CDR3 protein: CAWSVRTELGQYF
J gene: TRBJ2-7
D gene: NA
clone size: NA
V gene: TRBV30

CDR3 DNA: TGTGCCAGTAGTATAGTTGAGGTAGACTCCCATGAGCAGTTCTTC
CDR3 protein: CASSIVEVDSHEQFF
J gene: TRBJ2-1
D gene: NA
clone size: NA
V gene: TRBV19

CDR3 DNA: TGTGCCAGCTCACTCGGGAGGGATCGGCCCCAGCATTTT
CDR3 protein: CASSLGRDRPQHF
J gene: TRBJ1-5
D gene: NA
clone size: few
V gene: TRBV18

CDR3 DNA: TGCGCCAGCAGCCCCCGGGACAGGGCCTACGAGCAGTACTTC
CDR3 protein: CASSPRDRAYEQYF
J gene: TRBJ2-7
D gene: TRBD1
clone size: NA
V gene: TRBV4-3

CDR3 DNA: TGTGCCAGCTCACCATTCGAGGGGGAGACCCAGTACTTC
CDR3 protein: CASSPFEGETQYF
J gene: TRBJ2-5
D gene: NA
clone size: NA
V gene: TRBV18

CDR3 DNA: TGTGCCAGCAGTTGGACAGGGTGGCAGCCCCAGCATTTT
CDR3 protein: CASSWTGWQPQHF
J gene: TRBJ1-5
D gene: TRBD1
clone size: NA
V gene: TRBV6-5

CDR3 DNA: TGCGCCAGCGGAACAGACCCGCAAGAGACCCAGTACTTC
CDR3 protein: CASGTDPQETQYF
J gene: TRBJ2-5
D gene: NA
clone size: NA
V gene: TRBV5-1

CDR3 DNA: TGTGCCAGCAGTTCGAACAGGGTTACGAACACTGAAGCTTTCTTT
CDR3 protein: CASSSNRVTNTEAFF
J gene: TRBJ1-1
D gene: NA
clone size: NA
V gene: TRBV6-5

CDR3 DNA: TGTGCCAGCAGTTATGGCGACTTAGGGGAGACTGAAGCTTTCTTT
CDR3 protein: CASSYGDLGETEAFF
J gene: TRBJ1-1
D gene: NA
clone size: NA
V gene: TRBV6-5

CDR3 DNA: TGCGCCAGCAGCCAAGATACAGGGCGAGAGACCCAGTACTTC
CDR3 protein: CASSQDTGRETQYF
J gene: TRBJ2-5
D gene: NA
clone size: NA
V gene: TRBV4-1

CDR3 DNA: TGTGCCAGCAGCCTTCGAGGGGGTTCGTACAATGAGCAGTTCTTC
CDR3 protein: CASSLRGGSYNEQFF
J gene: TRBJ2-1
D gene: NA
clone size: NA
V gene: TRBV5-6

CDR3 DNA: TGTGCCAGCTCACCACTCCCCCGACAGGGAAACTATGGCTACACCTTC
CDR3 protein: CASSPLPRQGNYGYTF
J gene: TRBJ1-2
D gene: TRBD1
clone size: NA
V gene: TRBV18